The clone carrying this T cell receptor beta chain has only a few counts. What it binds is not known. The sample is drawn from a study of CD8 T cells in ankylosing spondylitis. Broader study findings: What appeared characteristic of ankylosing spondylitis blood was a TCR beta motif of 7 or 8 highly homologous variants. Relatively rare in peripheral blood, disease-linked clones were also CD8+.

TCRdb reprocessed the 5' RACE reads with MiXCR, giving one entry per CDR3 protein. The profile covers 700,000 to 1,000,000 distinct CDR3 sequences, with roughly 10% appearing a single time and about 0.49% taken by the ten largest. V dropped 5 bases and J dropped 3; count of bases not matched to a gene: 6. The CDR3 consists of 15 residues. Germline CDR1 and CDR2: DFQATT and SNEGSKA (reference sequence). Sequenced material: blood, either unsorted or a sorted T cell fraction (not recorded which). This rearrangement joins TRBV20-1 to TRBJ2-1; 11 bases match TRBD2. This TCR was recovered from a male donor with ankylosing spondylitis. This CDR3 is CSAVTGTSGYNEQFF. Here the CDR3 DNA reads TGCAGTGCTGTTACCGGGACTAGCGGCTACAATGAGCAGTTCTTC.